Shown below are 23 T cell receptor beta chains from a single sample sequenced in a study of blood T cell repertoires in COVID-19 (dated by TCRdb to 2018 to 2020). Libraries were built with the immunoSEQ multiplex PCR assay. The clones in this table, taken by TCRdb from immuneACCESS, are in-frame only. Not every clone is retained; where verified, under half of the shortfall comes from an unresolved V gene, and the cause of the rest is unknown. A total of roughly 150,000 clones appear in this sample, roughly 81% of them only once. Over 5% of the sample is held by the ten biggest clonotypes. The sample comprised peripheral blood. Receptors were obtained from a woman between 50 and 59 years old with COVID-19, enrolled during active disease.

This chain connects TRBV19 to TRBJ1-1, with no clear D. The germline gives CDR1 LNHDA, CDR2 SQIVND (reference sequence). The CDR3 has 13 amino acids. V lost 5 bases to trimming and J lost 2 bases, with 9 bases between them. The CDR3 DNA sequence: TGTGCCAGTAGTGAGCGAGGCAACACTGAAGCTTTCTTT. It codes for CASSERGNTEAFF.

The CDR3 region is CACQVGTGEYEQYF. The CDR3 nucleotides are TGTGCCTGCCAGGTCGGGACAGGAGAATACGAGCAGTACTTC. J is TRBJ2-7 and V is TRBV11-1; 8 positions match TRBD1. The J segment lost 4 bases and the V segment lost 11 bases, leaving 13 bases of the junction unmatched. The germline V gene has CDR1 SGHAT and CDR2 FQDESV (reference sequence). The length of the CDR3 is 14 residues. Combining the CDR3 with reference TRBV11-1 and TRBJ2-7 gives the whole variable domain EAEVAQSPRYKITEKSQAVAFWCDPISGHATLYWYRQILGQGPELLVQFQDESVVDDSQLPKDRFSAERLKGVDSTLKIQPAELGDSAMYLCACQVGTGEYEQYFGPGTRLTVT.

The chain has TRBV27 and TRBJ2-7, with 10 positions matching TRBD1. The germline gives CDR1 MNHEY, CDR2 SMNVEV (reference sequence). After removal of 3 bases from V and 2 bases from J, the junction contained 7 bases not matched to a gene. This CDR3 is 16 amino acids long. Here the CDR3 reads CASSFLTGTGAYEQYF. The CDR3 DNA reads TGTGCCAGCAGTTTCCTGACCGGGACAGGGGCCTACGAGCAGTACTTC.

The chain links TRBV30 to TRBJ1-1; 10 positions match TRBD1. The CDR3 sequence is 18 residues long. Germline-derived CDR1 and CDR2 are GTSNPN and SVGIG (reference sequence). Trimming cost V 4 bases and J 1 base; bases outside gene matches: 15. CDR3: CAWNSLVGTGAENTEAFF. CDR3 nucleotide sequence: TGTGCCTGGAATTCCCTTGTCGGGACAGGGGCGGAGAACACTGAAGCTTTCTTT.

This rearrangement joins TRBV4-1 to TRBJ2-3; D is undetermined. Trimming removed 4 bases from V and 3 bases from J, with 8 bases in between. The CDR3 is 13 amino acids. CDR1 MGHRA and CDR2 YSYEKL come from the germline V gene. The CDR3 sequence: CASSPIPTDTQYF. CDR3 in DNA: TGCGCCAGCAGCCCTATCCCAACAGATACGCAGTATTTT.

The rearrangement links TRBV12-3 or TRBV12-4 to TRBJ2-1; TRBD1 matches 7 bases. The V and J ends lost 2 bases and 9 bases, in that order; junction bases with no gene match: 4. The CDR3 extends over 13 amino acids. The CDR3 DNA reads TGTGCCAGCAGTTTAAAGGGGGCGGGTGAGCAGTTCTTC. The encoded protein is CASSLKGAGEQFF.

The chain joins TRBV29-1 to TRBJ2-2; weak D call: TRBD1 (5 bases). Trimming removed 4 bases from V and 3 bases from J, with 9 bases in between. Germline CDR1 reads SQVTM; CDR2 reads ANQGSEA. The CDR3 totals 13 residues. CDR3 region: CSVVGHYTGELFF. As DNA, the CDR3 is TGCAGCGTTGTCGGACACTACACCGGGGAGCTGTTTTTT.

The V gene is TRBV30, the J gene TRBJ2-7; TRBD2 agrees at 8 bases. Germline V CDR1 and CDR2: GTSNPN, SVGIG (reference sequence). The CDR3 has 15 amino acids. V was clipped by 4 bases and J by 2 bases; unmatched bases: 10. DNA for the CDR3: TGTGCCTGGAAAAACGACGGACTAGCAGCCTACGAGCAGTACTTC. Translated, it gives CAWKNDGLAAYEQYF.

The chain links TRBV7-9 to TRBJ1-2, with TRBD1 identical over 8 bases. After removal of 1 base from V and 1 base from J, the junction contained 14 bases not matched to a gene. The CDR3 is 19 amino acids. CDR1 is SEHNR, CDR2 FQNEAQ, per germline (reference sequence). This CDR3 is CASSLGYADREVINYGYTF. As DNA, the CDR3 is TGTGCCAGCAGCTTAGGGTATGCGGACAGGGAAGTCATTAACTATGGCTACACCTTC.

This clone was counted only a few times. The chain couples TRBV19 to TRBJ2-4; D unclear. This CDR3 comprises 16 residues. Trimming pared 5 bases from V and 4 bases from J, leaving 18 bases between. From germline, CDR1 is LNHDA and CDR2 SQIVND (reference sequence). The CDR3 is CASSLFFVTGKNIQYF. The DNA of the CDR3 is TGTGCCAGTAGTCTTTTCTTTGTGACCGGGAAAAACATTCAGTACTTC.

The chain employs TRBV2 and TRBJ2-2; 8 bases match TRBD1. V was clipped by 10 bases and J by 4 bases; unmatched bases: 5. This CDR3 has 13 residues. Germline V CDR1 and CDR2: SNHLY, FYNNEI. The CDR3 reads CANTRGPTGELFF. As DNA, the CDR3 is TGTGCCAATACCAGGGGGCCCACCGGGGAGCTGTTTTTT.

The V and J genes are TRBV10-3 and TRBJ2-5, with a possible D match to TRBD2 (6 bases). Trimming pared 0 bases from V and 4 bases from J, leaving 15 bases between. The CDR3 runs to 16 residues. Germline V gene lookup returns CDR1 ENHRY and CDR2 SYGVKD. The CDR3 DNA sequence: TGTGCCATCAGTGAGTCGGTGCTGGGGGGTGGAGAGACCCAGTACTTC. Its translation is CAISESVLGGGETQYF.

The CDR3 coding sequence is TGTGCCAGCAGCCCCGAAGGAGGGGTCAATCAGCCCCAGCATTTT. The encoded protein is CASSPEGGVNQPQHF. This sequence joins TRBV5-5 and TRBJ1-5, with D possibly matching TRBD1 (5 bases). From germline, CDR1 is SGHKS and CDR2 YYEKEE (reference sequence). V was cut by 4 bases and J by 3 bases, with 14 bases left in between. CDR3 size: 15 residues.

This clone was detected ten times or more. An end of the junction differs from the germline gene, which may be a read error. The J gene is TRBJ1-1, the V gene TRBV5-5; TRBD1 matches 9 bases. The CDR3 is 11 amino acids. The germline gives CDR1 SGHKS, CDR2 YYEKEE (reference sequence). Here the CDR3 DNA reads TGTGCCAGCAGCTTGTACGGGACAGGGAATTTT. It translates to CASSLYGTGNF.

This clone was seen a handful of times. The chain uses TRBV19 and TRBJ2-2; 11 bases fit TRBD2. The V gene end was trimmed by 1 base and the J gene end by 6 bases; junction bases not matched to a gene: 1. The CDR3 runs 15 residues. Germline values: CDR1 LNHDA, CDR2 SQIVND (reference sequence). Here the CDR3 DNA reads TGTGCCAGTAGTATAGTTAGCGGGGGGGCCGGGGAGCTGTTTTTT. This encodes CASSIVSGGAGELFF.

In DNA, the CDR3 is TGTGCCAGCAGCTGGACTAGCGGGGGGAAAGATACGCAGTATTTT. Its translation is CASSWTSGGKDTQYF. The chain joins TRBV7-3 to TRBJ2-3; 14 bases align to TRBD2. Germline V CDR1 and CDR2: SGHTA, FQGTGA. V dropped 4 bases and J dropped 5; count of bases not matched to a gene: 2. The CDR3 is 15 residues long.

The chain couples TRBV6-5 to TRBJ1-2, with 8 bases fitting TRBD1. There are 14 residues in the CDR3. The germline V gene has CDR1 MNHEY and CDR2 SVGAGI. Unmatched junction bases numbered 7, after V lost 6 bases and J lost 4 bases. The CDR3 DNA sequence: TGTGCCAGCAGGGCAGCCAGGGGGCCCTATGGCTACACCTTC. It yields the protein CASRAARGPYGYTF.

This sequence joins TRBV5-5 and TRBJ2-3, with TRBD1 matching 7 bases. The germline V gene encodes CDR1 SGHKS and CDR2 YYEKEE (reference sequence). The CDR3 has 14 residues. V was pared by 0 bases and J by 2 bases, with 0 bases of the junction left unmatched. The CDR3 sequence: CASSLEGATDTQYF. Written as DNA, the CDR3 is TGTGCCAGCAGCTTGGAGGGGGCCACAGATACGCAGTATTTT.

CDR3 region: CASSFSGTAYNEQFF. The DNA for the CDR3 is TGTGCCAGCAGTTTTTCTGGGACAGCCTACAATGAGCAGTTCTTC. The rearrangement joins TRBV6-5 to TRBJ2-1; 7 bases agree with TRBD1. The CDR3 consists of 15 residues. Germline CDR1 is MNHEY and CDR2 is SVGAGI. With V trimmed by 4 bases and J by 2 bases, 5 bases remained unmatched.

The chain recombines TRBV3-1 (or the pseudogene TRBV3-2) with TRBJ2-5, with D unresolved. Germline CDR1 LGHDT, CDR2 YNNKEL (reference sequence). The CDR3 has 15 residues. V was shortened by 0 bases and J by 1 base, with 9 bases between the two germline ends. For the CDR3, the DNA is TGTGCCAGCAGCCAAGATCAACACCTCCAAGAGACCCAGTACTTC. It specifies CASSQDQHLQETQYF.

CDR3 protein: CASSPGTSGLDEQYF. CDR3 DNA: TGTGCCAGCAGTCCCGGGACTAGCGGGCTCGACGAGCAGTACTTC. This chain uses TRBV28 with TRBJ2-7; 12 nucleotides match TRBD2. Losses at the gene ends were 5 bases for V and 5 bases for J; bases not matched to a gene: 7. The germline V gene encodes CDR1 MDHEN and CDR2 SYDVKM. The CDR3 contains 15 residues.

The gene calls are TRBV6-6 and TRBJ1-6; 9 bases line up with TRBD1. This CDR3 is built from 15 residues. V lost 5 bases and J lost 9; bases outside the gene matches: 8. Germline CDR1 reads MNHNY; CDR2 reads SVGAGI (reference sequence). CDR3 bases: TGTGCCAGCAGTCCCCGGGACAGGGAATTTTCACCCCTCCACTTT. Translating it yields CASSPRDREFSPLHF.

This sequence joins TRBV4-3 and TRBJ2-3; 8 bases map to TRBD2. J was trimmed by 1 base and V by 0 bases; bases with no gene match: 6. The CDR3 has 17 amino acids. In germline, CDR1 is LGHNA, CDR2 YSLEER. The CDR3 DNA sequence: TGCGCCAGCAGCCAAGAAGGCGGGACTAGACGCACAGATACGCAGTATTTT. Amino acid sequence: CASSQEGGTRRTDTQYF.